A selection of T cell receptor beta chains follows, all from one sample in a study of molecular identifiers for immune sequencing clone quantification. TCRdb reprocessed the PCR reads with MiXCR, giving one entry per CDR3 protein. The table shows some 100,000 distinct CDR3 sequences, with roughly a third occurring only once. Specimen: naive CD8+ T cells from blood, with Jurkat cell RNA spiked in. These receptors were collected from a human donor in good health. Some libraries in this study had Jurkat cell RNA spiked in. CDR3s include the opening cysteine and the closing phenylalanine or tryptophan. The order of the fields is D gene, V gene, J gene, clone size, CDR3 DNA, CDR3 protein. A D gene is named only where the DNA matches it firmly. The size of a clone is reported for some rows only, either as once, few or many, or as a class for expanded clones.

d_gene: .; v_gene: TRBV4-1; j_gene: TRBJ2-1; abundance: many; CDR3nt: TGCGCCAGCAGCCAAGACCCGAGACAGTACAATGAGCAGTTCTTC; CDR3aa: CASSQDPRQYNEQFF
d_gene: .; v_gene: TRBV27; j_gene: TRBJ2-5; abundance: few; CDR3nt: TGTGCCAGCAGATTATCTCAGGGTTGGAGTCAATGGGAGACCCAGTACTTC; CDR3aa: CASRLSQGWSQWETQYF
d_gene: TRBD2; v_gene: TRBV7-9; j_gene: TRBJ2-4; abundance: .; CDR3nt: TGTGCCAGCAGCTTAGTTAGCGGGGTGGCCAAAAACATTCAGTACTTC; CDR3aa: CASSLVSGVAKNIQYF
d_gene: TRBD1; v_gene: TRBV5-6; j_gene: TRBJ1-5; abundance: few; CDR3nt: TGTGCCAGCAGCAACAGGGGGACTCAGCCCCAGCATTTT; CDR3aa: CASSNRGTQPQHF
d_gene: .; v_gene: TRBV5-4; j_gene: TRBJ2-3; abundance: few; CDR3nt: TGTGCCAGCAGCTTGGGACTAGACACAGATACGCAGTATTTT; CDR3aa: CASSLGLDTDTQYF
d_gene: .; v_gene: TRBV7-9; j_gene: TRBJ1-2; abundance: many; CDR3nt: TGTGCCAGCAGCTCTACAGTAAACTATGGCTACACCTTC; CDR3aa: CASSSTVNYGYTF
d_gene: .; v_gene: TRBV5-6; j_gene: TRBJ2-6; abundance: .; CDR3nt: TGTGCCAGCAGCTTCGTAGCTGGGGCCAGCGTCCTGACCTTC; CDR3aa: CASSFVAGASVLTF
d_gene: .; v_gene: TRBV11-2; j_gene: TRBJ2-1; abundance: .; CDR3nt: TGTGCCAGCAGCACGGACTTCTCCTACAATGAGCAGTTCTTC; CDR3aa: CASSTDFSYNEQFF
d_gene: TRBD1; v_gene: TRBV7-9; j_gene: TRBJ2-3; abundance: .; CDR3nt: TGTGCCAGCAGCTCGAACAGGGGGGCGGATTATACGCAGTATTTT; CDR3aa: CASSSNRGADYTQYF
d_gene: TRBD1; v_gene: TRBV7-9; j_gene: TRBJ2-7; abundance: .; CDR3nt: TGTGCCAGCAGCTCCTACAGGGGGCCCATCGAGCAGCACTTC; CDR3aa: CASSSYRGPIEQHF
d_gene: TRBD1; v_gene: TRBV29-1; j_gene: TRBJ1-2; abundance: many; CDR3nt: TGCAGCGTTGAAGGAGTTGGACAGGGGTACTATGGCTACACCTTC; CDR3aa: CSVEGVGQGYYGYTF
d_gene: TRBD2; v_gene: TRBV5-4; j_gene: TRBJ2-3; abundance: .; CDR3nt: TGTGCCAGCAGCCAGCGGGGAGGGGTAGATACGCAGTATTTT; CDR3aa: CASSQRGGVDTQYF
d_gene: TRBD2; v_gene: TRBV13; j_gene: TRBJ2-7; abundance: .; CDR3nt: TGTGCCAGCAGCACCCAACTAGCGGGACTTTGGGAGCAGTACTTC; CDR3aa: CASSTQLAGLWEQYF
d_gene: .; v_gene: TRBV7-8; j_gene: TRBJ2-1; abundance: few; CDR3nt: TGTGCCAGCAGCTTAGGCCGCAGGGATGAGCAGTTCTTC; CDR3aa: CASSLGRRDEQFF
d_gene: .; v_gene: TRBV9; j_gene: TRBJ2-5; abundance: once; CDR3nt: TGTACCAGCAGCGTAGGAATACAGGGTCTGGCGGAGACCCAGTACTTC; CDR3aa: CTSSVGIQGLAETQYF
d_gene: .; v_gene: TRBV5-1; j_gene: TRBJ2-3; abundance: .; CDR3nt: TGCGCCAGCAGCGGTAGGGGGACCTCCGACTCCTATACGCAGTATTTT; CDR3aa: CASSGRGTSDSYTQYF
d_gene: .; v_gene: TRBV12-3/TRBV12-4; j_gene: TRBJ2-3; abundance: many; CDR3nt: TGTGCCAGCTTGGGGGGTCTAGGCACAGATACGCAGTATTTT; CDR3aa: CASLGGLGTDTQYF
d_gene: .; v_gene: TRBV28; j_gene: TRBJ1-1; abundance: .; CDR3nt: TGTGCCAGCAGTACAGGCACTGAAGCTTTCTTT; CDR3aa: CASSTGTEAFF
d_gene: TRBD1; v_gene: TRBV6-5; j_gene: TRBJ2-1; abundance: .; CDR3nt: TGTGCCAGCAGTTACTCTACAGGGGGCCACGAGCAGTTCTTC; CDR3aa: CASSYSTGGHEQFF
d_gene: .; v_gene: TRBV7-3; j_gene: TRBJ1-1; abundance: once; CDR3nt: TGTGCCAGCAGCTTAAGATCAGGGGTCACTGAAGCTTTCTTT; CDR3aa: CASSLRSGVTEAFF
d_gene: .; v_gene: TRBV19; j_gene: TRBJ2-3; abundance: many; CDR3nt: TGTGCCAGTGCCCCGGGGGGCCGCACAGATACGCAGTATTTT; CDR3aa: CASAPGGRTDTQYF
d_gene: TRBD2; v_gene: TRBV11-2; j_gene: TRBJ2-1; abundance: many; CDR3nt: TGTGCCAGCAGCTTAGTCGCGGGAGACAATGAGCAGTTCTTC; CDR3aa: CASSLVAGDNEQFF
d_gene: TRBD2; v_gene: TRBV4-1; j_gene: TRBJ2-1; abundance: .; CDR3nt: TGCGCCAGCAGCCCTGAGGTGAGCGGGGGGCTCGGTGAGCAGTTCTTC; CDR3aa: CASSPEVSGGLGEQFF
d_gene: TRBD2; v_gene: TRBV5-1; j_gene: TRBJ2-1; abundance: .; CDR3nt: TGCGCCAGCAGGGGGACAGGGTTTCCTACTAGCGGGAGTCCGGACAATGAGCAGTTCTTC; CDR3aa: CASRGTGFPTSGSPDNEQFF
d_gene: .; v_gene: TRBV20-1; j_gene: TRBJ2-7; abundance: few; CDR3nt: TGCAGTGCCCTTATCGACCCGGGGCCCTACGAGCAGTACTTC; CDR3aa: CSALIDPGPYEQYF
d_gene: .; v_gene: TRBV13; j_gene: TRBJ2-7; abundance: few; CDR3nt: TGTGCCAGCAGCCACCGGGACTCAGCCTACGAGCAGTACTTC; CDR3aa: CASSHRDSAYEQYF
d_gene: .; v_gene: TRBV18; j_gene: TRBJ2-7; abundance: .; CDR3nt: TGTGCCAGCTCAACGGCCAACGAGCAGTACTTC; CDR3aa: CASSTANEQYF
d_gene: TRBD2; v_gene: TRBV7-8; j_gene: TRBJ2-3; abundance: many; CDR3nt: TGTGCCAGCAGTGCAGCGGGAACCACAGATACGCAGTATTTT; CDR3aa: CASSAAGTTDTQYF
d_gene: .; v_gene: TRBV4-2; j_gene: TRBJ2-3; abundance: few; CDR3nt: TGTGCCAGCAGCCAAGTTGAGAGCCCGGGAGCGGGAGATACGCAGTATTTT; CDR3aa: CASSQVESPGAGDTQYF
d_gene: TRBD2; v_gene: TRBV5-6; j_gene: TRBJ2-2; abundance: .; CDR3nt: TGTGCCAGCAGCTTGGTACTAGCGGCCCCCAACACCGGGGAGCTGTTTTTT; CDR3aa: CASSLVLAAPNTGELFF
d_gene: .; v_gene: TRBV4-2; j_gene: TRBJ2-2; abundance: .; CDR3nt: TGTGCCAGCAGCTACGGGACACCGAACACCGGGGAGCTGTTTTTT; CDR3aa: CASSYGTPNTGELFF